These 24 T cell receptor beta chains share one sample of origin, sequenced in a study of T cell clones after liver transplantation (dated by TCRdb to 2018 to 2020). The library was produced with the immunoSEQ multiplex PCR assay. The table was pulled from immuneACCESS by TCRdb, which kept in-frame rearrangements only. Such tables lose some clones; where checked, under half of the loss comes from unresolved V genes, and the rest has no known cause. This sample gives around 43,000 clones in total; about 86% of them show up just once. Of the sample, 2.5% falls within the top ten clones. Sample: CD4+ T cells from blood, taken 24 months after liver transplant. The receptors come from a human patient who received a liver transplant. After a transplant, the donor of the graft may account for some T cells.

The chain is built from TRBV5-1 and TRBJ2-3, with a possible D match to TRBD2 (6 bases). The V gene lost 4 bases and the J gene lost 2 bases, with 14 bases spanning the gap. CDR1 is SGHRS and CDR2 is YFSETQ in the germline V gene. CDR3 length: 15 amino acids. CDR3 loop: CASSPQGLHTDTQYF. CDR3 bases: TGCGCCAGCAGCCCCCAGGGACTCCACACAGATACGCAGTATTTT.

For the CDR3, the DNA is TGTGCCAGCAGCACAGGGGGCGCTGGAAACGAGCAGTACTTC. Translated: CASSTGGAGNEQYF. V usage is TRBV7-2 and J usage is TRBJ2-7; TRBD1 matches at 9 bases. This CDR3 comprises 14 residues. V was clipped by 5 bases and J by 5 bases; unmatched bases: 7. Germline V gene sequence: CDR1 SGHTA, CDR2 FQGNSA.

DNA for the CDR3: TGCGCCAGCACTGGGACTGCAGGGGCTAATGAAAAACTGTTTTTT. As protein: CASTGTAGANEKLFF. The chain couples TRBV5-1 to TRBJ1-4, with a weak D call TRBD1 (6 bases). CDR1 is SGHRS and CDR2 is YFSETQ in the germline V gene. The CDR3 totals 15 residues. V was cut by 6 bases and J by 3 bases, with 15 bases left in between.

The CDR3 reads CASSPDPAMHEQFF. Here the CDR3 DNA reads TGTGCCAGCAGCCCAGACCCGGCTATGCATGAGCAGTTCTTC. The V and J genes are TRBV7-3 and TRBJ2-1, with unresolved D. Germline CDR1 and CDR2: SGHTA and FQGTGA. CDR3 length equals 14 residues. V was pared by 5 bases and J by 8 bases, with 16 bases between.

This rearrangement joins TRBV27 to TRBJ2-3, with D unresolved. Deletions cut 4 bases from V and 2 bases from J, with 10 bases between. Germline V gene sequence: CDR1 MNHEY, CDR2 SMNVEV (reference sequence). The CDR3 runs 14 residues. CDR3 residues: CASSWTLFTDTQYF. In DNA form, the CDR3 reads TGTGCCAGCAGTTGGACCCTCTTCACAGATACGCAGTATTTT.

The rearrangement joins TRBV19 to TRBJ2-1, with 9 bases identical to TRBD2. Per germline, CDR1 LNHDA and CDR2 SQIVND (reference sequence). The ends lost 5 bases at V and 6 bases at J; junction bases unmatched: 11. There are 16 residues in the CDR3. The CDR3 nucleotides read TGTGCCAGTAGTTATAGCGGGAGAGGGATAGGCAATGAGCAGTTCTTC. As protein: CASSYSGRGIGNEQFF.

As DNA, the CDR3 is TGTGCCATCAGTGGGTCCTCAGGGACAGGGGTGGGTTCACCCCTCCACTTT. This sequence encodes CAISGSSGTGVGSPLHF. The chain joins TRBV10-3 to TRBJ1-6; 10 bases are shared with TRBD1. CDR1 and CDR2 (germline): ENHRY, SYGVKD. CDR3 size: 17 residues. V trimming: 4 bases; J trimming: 9 bases; junction bases outside the gene matches: 12.

This clone has just a few counts. The genes are TRBV7-9 and TRBJ1-2, with TRBD1 matching over 8 bases. The CDR3 sequence is 12 residues long. Germline values: CDR1 SEHNR, CDR2 FQNEAQ (reference sequence). After removal of 5 bases from V and 13 bases from J, the junction contained 9 bases not matched to a gene. CDR3: CASSAYRGAGTF. CDR3 bases: TGTGCCAGCAGCGCCTACAGGGGGGCGGGCACCTTC.

A single count supports this clone. The chain combines TRBV9 with TRBJ2-1, with a tentative D call TRBD2 (6 bases). The V gene's germline CDR1 is SGDLS and CDR2 YYNGEE. The CDR3 consists of 14 residues. V was trimmed by 4 bases and J by 2 bases, leaving 10 bases between them. The CDR3 nucleotides are TGTGCCAGCAGCTCCTCGGGGGCCTACAATGAGCAGTTCTTC. Its protein product is CASSSSGAYNEQFF.

J is TRBJ1-1 and V is TRBV5-6; D is uncertain. This CDR3 has 14 residues. Per the germline V gene, CDR1 is SGHDT and CDR2 is YYEEEE. V shed 6 bases and J shed 5 bases, with 17 bases lying between them. CDR3 sequence reads: CASNPSGRETEAFF. CDR3 sequence (DNA): TGTGCCAGCAACCCTAGCGGGCGAGAGACTGAAGCTTTCTTT.

The J gene is TRBJ2-7, the V gene TRBV7-6; D is perhaps TRBD2 (5 bases). This CDR3 contains 15 residues. V shed 2 bases and J shed 2 bases, with 13 bases lying between them. CDR1 SGHVS and CDR2 FNYEAQ come from the germline V gene. CDR3: CASSLRRTGPYEQYF. DNA of the CDR3: TGTGCCAGCAGCTTAAGAAGGACTGGCCCCTACGAGCAGTACTTC.

The rearrangement uses TRBV19 and TRBJ1-5; 7 nucleotides align to TRBD1. The CDR3 extends over 16 amino acids. Per germline, CDR1 LNHDA and CDR2 SQIVND (reference sequence). The J segment lost 0 bases and the V segment lost 4 bases, leaving 6 bases of the junction unmatched. CDR3 bases: TGTGCCAGTAGTAGGGGACAGAGAGATAGCAATCAGCCCCAGCATTTT. Its protein is CASSRGQRDSNQPQHF.

This clone was observed once. This sequence joins TRBV10-2 and TRBJ1-5; D gene unclear. The CDR3 loop spans 13 amino acids. Per the germline V gene, CDR1 is WSHSY and CDR2 is SAAADI. V lost 0 bases to trimming and J lost 6 bases, with 6 bases between them. The CDR3 is CASSESPAQPQHF. DNA of the CDR3: TGCGCCAGCAGTGAGTCGCCCGCTCAGCCCCAGCATTTT.

This chain links TRBV9 with TRBJ1-4; 9 positions match TRBD1. This CDR3 comprises 15 residues. CDR1 and CDR2 (germline): SGDLS, YYNGEE. With 4 bases clipped from V and 8 bases from J, the junction kept 9 bases outside the gene matches. The CDR3 is CASSLGGQGSEKLFF. In DNA form, the CDR3 reads TGTGCCAGCAGCTTAGGAGGACAGGGGAGCGAAAAACTGTTTTTT.

The chain employs TRBV10-3 and TRBJ2-7, with 7 nucleotides matching TRBD2. Germline CDR1 and CDR2: ENHRY and SYGVKD. Trimming at V came to 4 bases and at J to 5 bases, leaving 11 bases not matched to a gene. The CDR3 has 15 amino acids. This CDR3 reads CAISVGGARVDEQYF. The CDR3 bases are TGTGCCATCAGTGTGGGAGGGGCTAGGGTGGACGAGCAGTACTTC.

The chain links TRBV9 to TRBJ2-7; 9 nucleotides align to TRBD2. Germline-derived CDR1 and CDR2 are SGDLS and YYNGEE. The CDR3 is 15 residues long. V was clipped by 0 bases and J by 6 bases; unmatched bases: 7. CDR3 sequence reads: CASSVGSGRSGEQYF. The CDR3 bases are TGTGCCAGCAGCGTAGGGAGCGGGAGGTCAGGCGAGCAGTACTTC.

The genes are TRBV5-1 and TRBJ2-1; D unclear. The length of the CDR3 is 15 residues. Trimming removed 0 bases from V and 9 bases from J, with 16 bases in between. The germline gives CDR1 SGHRS, CDR2 YFSETQ. In DNA form, the CDR3 reads TGCGCCAGCAGCTTGGACAGCGTCATAGTAGGTGAGCAGTTCTTC. Encoded protein: CASSLDSVIVGEQFF.

The chain couples TRBV5-1 to TRBJ2-5; D could derive from TRBD1 or TRBD2 (5 bases each). This CDR3 contains 17 residues. Germline CDR1 and CDR2: SGHRS and YFSETQ. The V end was cut by 4 bases, the J end by 5 bases, with 24 bases between. CDR3 sequence reads: CASSGSTGTNSGETQYF. CDR3 nucleotides: TGCGCCAGCAGCGGTTCGACCGGGACCAACTCAGGGGAGACCCAGTACTTC.

CDR3 DNA: TGTGCCACCCAGGGTCAGACAGGGGGGAACACTGAAGCTTTCTTT. Translated, it gives CATQGQTGGNTEAFF. The genes are TRBV28 and TRBJ1-1, with 9 bases lining up with TRBD1. Germline values: CDR1 MDHEN, CDR2 SYDVKM. The CDR3 loop spans 15 amino acids. The trim removed 10 bases at V and 1 base at J, leaving 10 bases unmatched.

The J gene is TRBJ2-7, the V gene TRBV5-1, with 8 bases identical to TRBD2. V was pared by 3 bases and J by 5 bases, with 7 bases of the junction left unmatched. Germline V gene sequence: CDR1 SGHRS, CDR2 YFSETQ. The CDR3 contains 14 residues. The CDR3 protein is CASSSPGLGNEQYF. The DNA for the CDR3 is TGCGCCAGCAGCTCGCCGGGACTAGGAAACGAGCAGTACTTC.

The chain uses TRBV7-2 and TRBJ2-3; maybe TRBD2 (7 bases). CDR1 SGHTA and CDR2 FQGNSA come from the germline V gene. Trimming took off 5 bases at V and 2 bases at J, with 17 bases between the two ends. The CDR3 is made up of 16 amino acids. The CDR3 protein is CASSPLGGHPTDTQYF. The CDR3 nucleotides read TGTGCCAGCAGCCCCTTGGGGGGGCACCCCACAGATACGCAGTATTTT.

This sequence joins TRBV10-3 and TRBJ2-3; 9 bases are a match to TRBD1. CDR3 size: 15 residues. Per the germline V gene, CDR1 is ENHRY and CDR2 is SYGVKD. Trimming at V came to 6 bases and at J to 5 bases, leaving 9 bases not matched to a gene. In DNA, the CDR3 is TGTGCCATCAGCTCTACAGGGGGCGTCGAAGATACGCAGTATTTT. It translates to CAISSTGGVEDTQYF.

This chain links TRBV7-2 with TRBJ2-7; TRBD2 matches 7 bases. The germline V gene encodes CDR1 SGHTA and CDR2 FQGNSA. Trimming at V came to 5 bases and at J to 2 bases, leaving 9 bases not matched to a gene. This CDR3 region has 15 residues. The CDR3 reads CASSPQAGSTYEQYF. CDR3 sequence (DNA): TGTGCCAGCAGCCCCCAAGCGGGATCGACCTACGAGCAGTACTTC.

The V and J genes are TRBV7-6 and TRBJ1-2; 9 bases are shared with TRBD1. This CDR3 is built from 14 residues. J was trimmed by 8 bases and V by 5 bases; bases with no gene match: 9. The germline V gene has CDR1 SGHVS and CDR2 FNYEAQ. CDR3 nucleotides: TGTGCCAGCAGCGACCGGGACAGGGCGTTAGGCTACACCTTC. Encoded protein: CASSDRDRALGYTF.